A selection of T cell receptor beta chains follows, all from one sample in a study of OX40 agonist ivuxolimab in advanced cancers. The assay was immunoSEQ multiplex PCR, and TCRdb's table has in-frame clones only and misses some. Of about 73,000 clones in the sample, approximately 92% were seen once. The sequencing here drew on CD4+ or CD8+ T cells sorted from blood, taken in a trial of the OX40 agonist ivuxolimab. The origin of the receptors is an adult with an advanced solid tumor such as melanoma, head and neck, liver or kidney cancer. Each CDR3 is given with its conserved first and last residue. Fields, in order: J gene, D gene, clone size, V gene, CDR3 DNA, CDR3 protein. A D gene is named only where the DNA matches it firmly. The size of a clone is reported for some rows only, either as once, few or many, or as a class for expanded clones.

j_gene: TRBJ2-7
d_gene: NA
abundance: NA
v_gene: TRBV7-2
CDR3nt: TGTGCCAGCAGCTTATTGGGTCATAACTCCTACGAGCAGTACTTC
CDR3aa: CASSLLGHNSYEQYF

j_gene: TRBJ2-3
d_gene: NA
abundance: NA
v_gene: TRBV7-9
CDR3nt: TGTGCCAGCGGGCCCAAAACGGGGAGCACAGATACGCAGTATTTT
CDR3aa: CASGPKTGSTDTQYF

j_gene: TRBJ1-4
d_gene: TRBD1
abundance: NA
v_gene: TRBV29-1
CDR3nt: TGCAGCGTGGGGGACAGCTCTAATGAAAAACTGTTTTTT
CDR3aa: CSVGDSSNEKLFF

j_gene: TRBJ1-2
d_gene: NA
abundance: NA
v_gene: TRBV19
CDR3nt: TGTGCCAGTAGTAACGGACTTTATGGCTACACCTTC
CDR3aa: CASSNGLYGYTF

j_gene: TRBJ2-3
d_gene: NA
abundance: NA
v_gene: TRBV5-1
CDR3nt: TGCGCCAGCAGCTTGGTGGGCGATACGCAGTATTTT
CDR3aa: CASSLVGDTQYF

j_gene: TRBJ2-3
d_gene: NA
abundance: NA
v_gene: TRBV11-2
CDR3nt: TGTGCCAGCAGCTTACCAGATACGCAGTATTTT
CDR3aa: CASSLPDTQYF

j_gene: TRBJ2-1
d_gene: NA
abundance: NA
v_gene: TRBV7-9
CDR3nt: TGTGCCAGCAGCCCAGTGGCGGGAACCACCGAGCAGTTCTTC
CDR3aa: CASSPVAGTTEQFF

j_gene: TRBJ2-7
d_gene: NA
abundance: NA
v_gene: TRBV29-1
CDR3nt: TGCAGCGTTGATGGCAGCTCCTACGAGCAGTACTTC
CDR3aa: CSVDGSSYEQYF

j_gene: TRBJ2-1
d_gene: TRBD1
abundance: NA
v_gene: TRBV13
CDR3nt: TGTGCCAGCAGCATTGCAGGGGGCAATGAGCAGTTCTTC
CDR3aa: CASSIAGGNEQFF

j_gene: TRBJ2-7
d_gene: NA
abundance: NA
v_gene: TRBV21-1
CDR3nt: TGTGCCAGCAGCAACCTGGACCGGGACAGGGTCCTCGAGCAGTACTTC
CDR3aa: CASSNLDRDRVLEQYF

j_gene: TRBJ1-2
d_gene: NA
abundance: NA
v_gene: TRBV9
CDR3nt: TGTGCCAGCAGCGGAGGACGGCAAGACTATGGCTACACCTTC
CDR3aa: CASSGGRQDYGYTF

j_gene: TRBJ1-1
d_gene: NA
abundance: NA
v_gene: TRBV7-8
CDR3nt: TGTGCCAGCAGCTTACCAGAGAACACTGAAGCTTTCTTT
CDR3aa: CASSLPENTEAFF

j_gene: TRBJ1-1
d_gene: NA
abundance: NA
v_gene: TRBV27
CDR3nt: TGTGCCAGCAGTTTAATCATGAACACTGAAGCTTTCTTT
CDR3aa: CASSLIMNTEAFF

j_gene: TRBJ2-7
d_gene: NA
abundance: NA
v_gene: TRBV4-3
CDR3nt: TGCGCCAGCAGCCAAAGTTGGACAGACTCCTACGAGCAGTACTTC
CDR3aa: CASSQSWTDSYEQYF

j_gene: TRBJ2-1
d_gene: NA
abundance: NA
v_gene: TRBV9
CDR3nt: TGTGCCAGCAGCGCCGAGGGGGGGCTAGTTGAGCAGTTCTTC
CDR3aa: CASSAEGGLVEQFF

j_gene: TRBJ1-2
d_gene: TRBD1
abundance: NA
v_gene: TRBV5-1
CDR3nt: TGCGCCAGCAGCTTGGCTCCGACAGGGCACTATGGCTACACCTTC
CDR3aa: CASSLAPTGHYGYTF

j_gene: TRBJ2-7
d_gene: NA
abundance: NA
v_gene: TRBV5-5
CDR3nt: TGTGCCAGCAGCCCCCCCGGGACGGAAATGGGATACGAGCAGTACTTC
CDR3aa: CASSPPGTEMGYEQYF

j_gene: TRBJ1-4
d_gene: NA
abundance: NA
v_gene: TRBV7-9
CDR3nt: TGTGCCAGCAGCCCCTTCGCTTTGGGTGAAAAACTGTTTTTT
CDR3aa: CASSPFALGEKLFF

j_gene: TRBJ1-4
d_gene: NA
abundance: NA
v_gene: TRBV6-5
CDR3nt: TGTGCCAGCAGTTACGGTGGGGCACTGTTTTTT
CDR3aa: CASSYGGALFF

j_gene: TRBJ1-1
d_gene: NA
abundance: NA
v_gene: TRBV6-5
CDR3nt: TGTGCCAGCAGTTACTCAGGGGGTGGAGTACTTGAAGCTTTCTTT
CDR3aa: CASSYSGGGVLEAFF

j_gene: TRBJ2-2
d_gene: TRBD2
abundance: NA
v_gene: TRBV7-9
CDR3nt: TGTGCCAGCAGCAAGGAACTAGCGATTACGAACACCGGGGAGCTGTTTTTT
CDR3aa: CASSKELAITNTGELFF

j_gene: TRBJ1-2
d_gene: NA
abundance: NA
v_gene: TRBV6-5
CDR3nt: TGTGCCAGCAGTGTCGGGATTAACTATGGCTACACCTTC
CDR3aa: CASSVGINYGYTF

j_gene: TRBJ2-1
d_gene: NA
abundance: once
v_gene: TRBV21-1
CDR3nt: TGTGCCAGCAGCAAAGTCGGGGGGTGGATCTTTTACAATGAGCAGTTCTTC
CDR3aa: CASSKVGGWIFYNEQFF

j_gene: TRBJ1-2
d_gene: TRBD1
abundance: NA
v_gene: TRBV11-2
CDR3nt: TGTGCCAGCAGCTTACCCCCTTCGGCAGGGGGCTATGGCTACACCTTC
CDR3aa: CASSLPPSAGGYGYTF

j_gene: TRBJ2-7
d_gene: NA
abundance: NA
v_gene: TRBV5-6
CDR3nt: TGTGCCAGCAGTTTTGGGCCGGCCAGTTATCTCGAGCAGTACTTC
CDR3aa: CASSFGPASYLEQYF

j_gene: TRBJ2-1
d_gene: TRBD1
abundance: NA
v_gene: TRBV19
CDR3nt: TGTGCCAGTTCCAATCCCGGGACAGGGATCCATGAGCAGTTCTTC
CDR3aa: CASSNPGTGIHEQFF

j_gene: TRBJ1-2
d_gene: NA
abundance: NA
v_gene: TRBV9
CDR3nt: TGTGCCAGCAGCGTCGCGGCGGGGGGATTGGGCTACACCTTC
CDR3aa: CASSVAAGGLGYTF

j_gene: TRBJ2-1
d_gene: NA
abundance: once
v_gene: TRBV9
CDR3nt: TGTGCCAGCAGCGGGGGGTTCCCCTACAATGAGCAGTTCTTC
CDR3aa: CASSGGFPYNEQFF

j_gene: TRBJ1-3
d_gene: NA
abundance: NA
v_gene: TRBV7-2
CDR3nt: TGTGCCAGCAGCTTAGGGACCTCTGGAAACACCATATATTTT
CDR3aa: CASSLGTSGNTIYF

j_gene: TRBJ1-1
d_gene: TRBD1
abundance: NA
v_gene: TRBV27
CDR3nt: TGTGCCACCTTGGGGGACAGTCACACTGAAGCTTTCTTT
CDR3aa: CATLGDSHTEAFF

j_gene: TRBJ1-2
d_gene: TRBD1
abundance: NA
v_gene: TRBV23-1
CDR3nt: TGCGCCAGCAGTCCGGGGGGACAGCTGTATGGCTACACCTTC
CDR3aa: CASSPGGQLYGYTF

j_gene: TRBJ1-5
d_gene: TRBD1
abundance: NA
v_gene: TRBV19
CDR3nt: TGTGCCAGTATCATCACAAAAGACAGGGGGAATCAGCCCCAGCATTTT
CDR3aa: CASIITKDRGNQPQHF

j_gene: TRBJ1-4
d_gene: NA
abundance: NA
v_gene: TRBV19
CDR3nt: TGTGCCGGGATGATTCAGGGGATCCCCTCCAGGGAGGGGTATAATGAAAAACTGTTTTTT
CDR3aa: CAGMIQGIPSREGYNEKLFF

j_gene: TRBJ2-1
d_gene: TRBD2
abundance: once
v_gene: TRBV2
CDR3nt: TGTGCCAGCAGTGGTGATCTGGCGGGGGGGATAAACAATGAGCAGTTCTTC
CDR3aa: CASSGDLAGGINNEQFF

j_gene: TRBJ2-7
d_gene: TRBD1
abundance: NA
v_gene: TRBV5-1
CDR3nt: TGCGCCAGCAGCCTGGGGGGACAGGGGGCCTACGAGCAGTACTTC
CDR3aa: CASSLGGQGAYEQYF

j_gene: TRBJ2-1
d_gene: TRBD2
abundance: NA
v_gene: TRBV13
CDR3nt: TGTGCCAGCAGCTTTCCCCAGCGGGGGGGAGATGAGCAGTTCTTC
CDR3aa: CASSFPQRGGDEQFF